The 16 T cell receptor beta chains below all came from one sample that was sequenced in a study of cytomegalovirus exposure and HLA in healthy donors. Primers for the PCR totalled 60 Vbeta and 13 Jbeta. Here immunoSEQ multiplex PCR was the method, and the copy in TCRdb shows in-frame clones only, minus some. Among fewer than 250,000 clones listed, about 89% were seen once. Sequencing was carried out using PBMCs. Receptors originate from a man aged 30 to 39 in good health and CMV-seronegative.

The V call is TRBV6-6, the J call TRBJ2-5; the D is unclear. The DNA end favors TRBJ2-7, so the J call may be wrong. The CDR3 consists of 13 residues. Germline CDR1 MNHNY, CDR2 SVGAGI (reference sequence). The CDR3 protein is CASSSAALGEQYF. The CDR3 DNA reads as TGTGCCAGCAGTTCAGCCGCCTTGGGCGAGCAGTACTTC.

CDR3 region: CASSDSRTQDEQFF. The CDR3 coding sequence is TGTGCCAGCAGTGACTCAAGGACTCAGGACGAGCAGTTCTTC. The chain joins TRBV6-4 to TRBJ2-1; possibly TRBD2 for D (5 bases). CDR3 length equals 14 residues. Trimming pared 0 bases from V and 10 bases from J, leaving 13 bases between. Germline CDR1 and CDR2: MRHNA and SNTAGT.

The chain recombines TRBV7-9 with TRBJ2-7, with 9 bases fitting TRBD1. Germline-derived CDR1 and CDR2 are SEHNR and FQNEAQ (reference sequence). The J segment lost 6 bases and the V segment lost 11 bases, leaving 14 bases of the junction unmatched. This CDR3 spans 14 amino acids. Here the CDR3 DNA reads TGTGCCGGTAGTCGGGGACAGGGATTCTCCGAGCAGTACTTC. This translates into CAGSRGQGFSEQYF.

The chain joins TRBV21-1 to TRBJ2-7; TRBD2, as called in the table, went unchecked against the DNA. TRBV21-1 is marked as a pseudogene. This CDR3 region has 13 residues. Here the CDR3 reads CASSAGASYEQYF. The CDR3 DNA reads TGTGCCAGCAGTGCGGGGGCCTCCTACGAGCAGTACTTC.

V and J are TRBV7-2 and TRBJ2-1; 7 bases are shared with TRBD1. The CDR3 has 16 residues. Germline loops: CDR1 SGHTA, CDR2 FQGNSA. After removal of 4 bases from V and 8 bases from J, the junction contained 14 bases not matched to a gene. The CDR3 sequence: CASSSYTNTGVDEQFF. The DNA for the CDR3 is TGTGCCAGCAGCTCCTACACTAACACAGGGGTCGATGAGCAGTTCTTC.

This clone was counted once. The chain joins TRBV7-2 to TRBJ2-5; D is uncertain. Germline lookup yields CDR1 SGHTA and CDR2 FQGNSA. Trimming pared 5 bases from V and 5 bases from J, leaving 9 bases between. The length of the CDR3 is 12 residues. CDR3 region: CASSPSRETQYF. The DNA for the CDR3 is TGTGCCAGCAGCCCGAGCCGGGAGACCCAGTACTTC.

V and J are TRBV2 and TRBJ1-1; tentative D call: TRBD1 (5 bases). The V gene's germline CDR1 is SNHLY and CDR2 FYNNEI. This CDR3 has 13 residues. The V and J ends lost 3 bases and 5 bases respectively, with 10 bases between them. The CDR3 loop is CASSEGGVTEAFF. CDR3 sequence (DNA): TGTGCCAGCAGTGAGGGGGGTGTGACTGAAGCTTTCTTT.

The chain couples TRBV5-5 to TRBJ2-7, with 10 nucleotides matching TRBD2. This CDR3 is 16 amino acids long. V shed 4 bases, J shed 4 bases, and the junction held 11 bases outside the gene matches. Germline lookup yields CDR1 SGHKS and CDR2 YYEKEE (reference sequence). CDR3 sequence (DNA): TGTGCCAGCAGCCCTAGCTTAACTAGCGGGGATTACGAGCAGTACTTC. It is translated as CASSPSLTSGDYEQYF.

The chain recombines TRBV28 with TRBJ2-5, with 7 bases matching TRBD2. The CDR3 has 14 residues. The ends lost 2 bases at V and 5 bases at J; junction bases unmatched: 5. Germline values: CDR1 MDHEN, CDR2 SYDVKM. In DNA, the CDR3 is TGTGCCAGCAGTTTAACGACTAGCAGGGAGACCCAGTACTTC. This encodes CASSLTTSRETQYF.

The V call is TRBV4-1, the J call TRBJ2-3, with 13 bases aligning to TRBD2. V gave up 4 bases and J gave up 2 bases; unmatched junction bases: 15. CDR1 is MGHRA and CDR2 is YSYEKL in the germline V gene. The CDR3 contains 20 residues. CDR3 amino acids: CASSRPPGLAGWGNTDTQYF. The CDR3 DNA is TGCGCCAGCAGCCGACCCCCGGGACTAGCGGGATGGGGAAACACAGATACGCAGTATTTT.

Points on this clone: Other DNA sequences in the sample encode the same CDR3. J is TRBJ1-2 and V is TRBV2; 8 nucleotides align to TRBD1. The V and J ends lost 5 bases and 2 bases, in that order; junction bases with no gene match: 7. The germline gives CDR1 SNHLY, CDR2 FYNNEI. CDR3 length equals 15 residues. CDR3 DNA: TGTGCCAGCAGTTCCACAGGGGGGTCCAACTATGGCTACACCTTC. Protein product: CASSSTGGSNYGYTF.

This clone was seen a single time. CDR3: CAISGGQGVGYTF. CDR3 bases: TGTGCCATCAGTGGAGGACAGGGGGTAGGCTACACCTTC. The chain links TRBV10-3 to TRBJ1-2, with 10 bases that match TRBD1. V lost 4 bases to trimming and J lost 8 bases; unmatched junction nucleotides: 4. This CDR3 contains 13 residues. Looked up from germline, CDR1 is ENHRY and CDR2 is SYGVKD.

The chain uses TRBV11-2 and TRBJ2-7; 9 nucleotides align to TRBD2. The CDR3 has 16 amino acids. The germline gives CDR1 SGHAT, CDR2 FQNNGV. The V gene end was trimmed by 5 bases and the J gene end by 4 bases; junction bases not matched to a gene: 12. The CDR3 reads CASSLGSGTSRYEQYF. CDR3 DNA sequence: TGTGCCAGCAGCCTAGGGTCTGGGACTAGCAGATACGAGCAGTACTTC.

The chain is built from TRBV23-1 and TRBJ2-5; D gene ambiguous. TRBV23-1 is known as an ORF, though its function is uncertain. The CDR3 spans 14 residues. The V end lost 0 bases, the J end lost 0 bases, and 5 bases lay between the germline ends. CDR3 residues: CASSQSPDQETQYF. The DNA of the CDR3 is TGCGCCAGCAGTCAATCCCCAGACCAAGAGACCCAGTACTTC.

This clone was seen once. The rearrangement links TRBV19 to TRBJ1-5; D might be TRBD1 (6 bases). This CDR3 has 13 residues. Deletions cut 6 bases from V and 3 bases from J, with 9 bases between. The V gene's germline CDR1 is LNHDA and CDR2 SQIVND (reference sequence). The CDR3 nucleotides read TGTGCCAGTAGCGACAGGCCCAATCAGCCCCAGCATTTT. Protein product: CASSDRPNQPQHF.

The genes are TRBV6-5 and TRBJ2-3, with TRBD2 identical over 11 bases. The germline CDR1 and CDR2 sequences are MNHEY and SVGAGI. The CDR3 is 15 residues long. Trimming removed 3 bases from V and 8 bases from J; junction bases left unmatched: 7. The CDR3 DNA reads TGTGCCAGCAGTTATGTAGCGGGGGGGCCCGGTACGCAGTATTTT. Translation: CASSYVAGGPGTQYF.